Presented here are 8 T cell receptor beta chains from one specimen sequenced in a study of control samples from healthy donors and cancer patients. TCRdb keeps only in-frame clones here, not all; method: immunoSEQ multiplex PCR. Seen here are 75,000 to 90,000 clones, approximately 91% observed once, and the top ten hold approximately 7%. Sequenced input: blood. Source of these receptors: a man over 45 in good health.

This chain links TRBV6-5 with TRBJ2-1; D remains ambiguous. The CDR3 has 14 residues. Per the germline V gene, CDR1 is MNHEY and CDR2 is SVGAGI. V gave up 0 bases and J gave up 3 bases, with 6 bases separating them. This CDR3 reads CASSYSRSYNEQFF. CDR3 coding DNA: TGTGCCAGCAGTTACTCTCGCAGCTACAATGAGCAGTTCTTC.

Only one count was recorded for this clone. This sequence joins TRBV19 and TRBJ1-4; tentatively, D is TRBD1 (5 bases). The germline CDR1 and CDR2 sequences are LNHDA and SQIVND (reference sequence). V was trimmed by 6 bases and J by 6 bases, leaving 14 bases between them. CDR3 length: 14 residues. This CDR3 reads CASRPQGGDEKLFF. CDR3 nucleotides: TGTGCCAGTAGGCCTCAGGGAGGGGATGAAAAACTGTTTTTT.

This chain joins TRBV10-3 and TRBJ2-7; 7 positions agree with TRBD2. Trimming cost V 6 bases and J 1 base; bases outside gene matches: 6. This CDR3 contains 14 residues. CDR1 is ENHRY, CDR2 SYGVKD, per germline. Here the CDR3 DNA reads TGTGCCATCAGGGGGGGGTTGAGGTCCTACGAGCAGTACTTC. This gives the protein CAIRGGLRSYEQYF.

About this clone itself: This sample also contains other DNA sequences that code for the same CDR3. As DNA, the CDR3 is TGTGCCAGCGGGGGGGGAAACACTGAAGCTTTCTTT. Protein product: CASGGGNTEAFF. The chain recombines TRBV18 with TRBJ1-1, with D possibly TRBD1 on 5 matching bases. The CDR3 covers 12 residues. The germline V gene encodes CDR1 KGHSH and CDR2 LQKENI. V lost 8 bases to trimming and J lost 2 bases, with 9 bases between them.

J is TRBJ2-2 and V is TRBV11-2, with D unresolved. The CDR3 extends over 12 amino acids. Germline assignment: CDR1 SGHAT and CDR2 FQNNGV. With 1 base removed from V and 6 bases from J, the gap between germline ends came to 3 bases. CDR3: CASSLVAGELFF. The CDR3 nucleotides are TGTGCCAGCAGCTTAGTGGCCGGGGAGCTGTTTTTT.

The chain employs TRBV6-6 and TRBJ2-3; 9 nucleotides agree with TRBD2. The V gene end was trimmed by 3 bases and the J gene end by 2 bases; junction bases not matched to a gene: 3. Per the germline V gene, CDR1 is MNHNY and CDR2 is SVGAGI (reference sequence). The CDR3 covers 15 residues. The CDR3 is CASSYERGDTDTQYF. Written as DNA, the CDR3 is TGTGCCAGCAGTTATGAGCGGGGGGACACAGATACGCAGTATTTT.

This chain joins TRBV7-2 and TRBJ2-1; 10 bases are shared with TRBD2. V lost 0 bases to trimming and J lost 0 bases; unmatched junction nucleotides: 8. Germline V lookup: CDR1 SGHTA, CDR2 FQGNSA. This CDR3 spans 19 amino acids. CDR3 sequence reads: CASSLAGTSGASSYNEQFF. In DNA form, the CDR3 reads TGTGCCAGCAGCTTAGCGGGCACTAGCGGGGCGAGCTCCTACAATGAGCAGTTCTTC. The full variable domain, with the rest looked up from reference TRBV7-2 and TRBJ2-1, is GAGVSQSPSNKVTEKGKDVELRCDPISGHTALYWYRQSLGQGLEFLIYFQGNSAPDKSGLPSDRFSAERTGGSVSTLTIQRTQQEDSAVYLCASSLAGTSGASSYNEQFFGPGTRLTVL.

The chain combines TRBV30 with TRBJ1-2, with no clear D. CDR1 GTSNPN and CDR2 SVGIG come from the germline V gene (reference sequence). This CDR3 is built from 14 residues. Trimming removed 3 bases from V and 3 bases from J, with 14 bases in between. The CDR3 spells CAWSLGQADYGYTF. The CDR3 DNA reads as TGTGCCTGGAGCCTAGGCCAGGCAGACTATGGCTACACCTTC.